These 20 T cell receptor beta chains were sequenced from one sample in a study of control samples from healthy donors and cancer patients. The assay was immunoSEQ multiplex PCR, and TCRdb's table has in-frame clones only and misses some. Of roughly 220,000 clones in the sample, around 94% were seen once. The sequenced material came from blood. These receptors originate from a man between 50 and 59 years old in good health.

J is TRBJ1-2 and V is TRBV10-2, with D hard to call. CDR1 and CDR2 from the germline V gene are WSHSY and SAAADI. The CDR3 totals 13 residues. The V and J ends lost 3 bases and 2 bases respectively, with 7 bases between them. CDR3 sequence reads: CASSEQINYGYTF. CDR3 coding DNA: TGCGCCAGCAGTGAACAGATCAACTATGGCTACACCTTC.

V usage is TRBV5-1 and J usage is TRBJ2-2, with 7 bases identical to TRBD1. Germline CDR1 SGHRS, CDR2 YFSETQ. Trimming removed 0 bases from V and 3 bases from J; junction bases left unmatched: 2. The CDR3 extends over 15 amino acids. CDR3 sequence: CASSLVGGDTGELFF. The CDR3 DNA follows: TGCGCCAGCAGCTTGGTAGGGGGCGACACCGGGGAGCTGTTTTTT.

The chain is built from TRBV4-2 and TRBJ2-2, with 7 bases aligning to TRBD2. Trimming at V came to 1 base and at J to 0 bases, leaving 5 bases not matched to a gene. The CDR3 extends over 17 amino acids. CDR1 and CDR2 (germline): LGHNA, YNFKEQ. For the CDR3, the DNA is TGTGCCAGCAGCCAAGCAGCGGGACCCACGAACACCGGGGAGCTGTTTTTT. It codes for CASSQAAGPTNTGELFF.

The chain is built from TRBV3-1 (or the pseudogene TRBV3-2) and TRBJ2-6; D is undetermined. The ends were cut back, 2 bases at V and 3 bases at J, with 2 bases in the middle. Germline values: CDR1 LGHDT, CDR2 YNNKEL (reference sequence). This CDR3 spans 13 amino acids. CDR3 sequence (DNA): TGTGCCAGCAGCCAAAATGGGGCCAACGTCCTGACTTTC. This codes for CASSQNGANVLTF.

The CDR3 nucleotides are TGTGCCAGCAGTGATATAGGGGTGGGTTCACCCCTCCACTTT. Its protein is CASSDIGVGSPLHF. This rearrangement joins TRBV6-1 to TRBJ1-6, with a weak D call TRBD1 (5 bases). The CDR3 spans 14 residues. Trimming removed 3 bases at V and 9 bases at J, with 12 bases between. Germline CDR1 is MNHNS and CDR2 is SASEGT.

The count of this clone is one. The chain joins TRBV24-1 to TRBJ2-1; D gene unclear. V was shortened by 2 bases and J by 5 bases, with 9 bases between the two germline ends. Germline CDR1 reads KGHDR; CDR2 reads SFDVKD. The CDR3 is 14 residues long. The CDR3 region has the DNA TGTGCCACCAGTGATTATACCCGCGACAATGAGCAGTTCTTC. Protein sequence: CATSDYTRDNEQFF.

This chain joins TRBV18 and TRBJ1-4; D is perhaps TRBD1 (6 bases). This CDR3 region has 18 residues. Germline CDR1 reads KGHSH; CDR2 reads LQKENI. V was cut by 1 base and J by 8 bases, with 23 bases left in between. DNA for the CDR3: TGTGCCAGCTCACCACGGTCAATCGGACAGAGCATTCGAGAAAAACTGTTTTTT. This gives the protein CASSPRSIGQSIREKLFF.

The chain couples TRBV21-1 to TRBJ1-6. TRBV21-1 is a known pseudogene. There are 19 residues in the CDR3. CDR3 sequence: CASSIDQGGPRKGNSPLHF. CDR3 sequence (DNA): TGTGCCAGCAGCATCGATCAAGGTGGGCCGAGAAAGGGCAATTCACCCCTCCACTTT.

The V call is TRBV28, the J call TRBJ1-2; 7 positions match TRBD1. The length of the CDR3 is 13 residues. Germline CDR1 and CDR2: MDHEN and SYDVKM. J gave up 4 bases and V 3 bases, and 2 bases lay outside the gene matches. CDR3 loop: CASSLGTAYGYTF. The CDR3, as DNA: TGTGCCAGCAGTTTGGGGACAGCCTATGGCTACACCTTC.

The sample holds one count of this clone. This chain connects TRBV5-1 to TRBJ1-2, with 7 nucleotides matching TRBD1. Germline CDR1 and CDR2: SGHRS and YFSETQ. The CDR3 contains 15 residues. V trimming: 4 bases; J trimming: 0 bases; junction bases outside the gene matches: 6. The CDR3 DNA follows: TGCGCCAGCAGCGATGGGACAGCAGCTAACTATGGCTACACCTTC. The encoded protein is CASSDGTAANYGYTF. The whole variable domain, filled in from reference TRBV5-1 and TRBJ1-2, reads KAGVTQTPRYLIKTRGQQVTLSCSPISGHRSVSWYQQTPGQGLQFLFEYFSETQRNKGNFPGRFSGRQFSNSRSEMNVSTLELGDSALYLCASSDGTAANYGYTFGSGTRLTVV.

This chain uses TRBV5-8 with TRBJ2-3; possible D gene TRBD2, 7 bases. The germline CDR1 and CDR2 sequences are SGHTS and YDEGEE. V was cut by 5 bases and J by 8 bases, with 21 bases left in between. This CDR3 is built from 15 residues. This chain's CDR3 is CASRVKGGPLGTQYF. CDR3 bases: TGTGCCAGCAGAGTTAAGGGGGGGCCCCTTGGTACGCAGTATTTT.

V usage is TRBV21-1 and J usage is TRBJ2-2; TRBD1, the table's D call, lacks a check against the DNA. TRBV21-1 is classified as a pseudogene. The CDR3 consists of 17 residues. The CDR3 nucleotides are TGTGCCAGCAGCAAACCGCCGGGACAGGGGAACACCGGGGAGCTGTTTTTT. It codes for CASSKPPGQGNTGELFF.

V is TRBV12-1 and J is TRBJ2-7; TRBD2 is taken as the D call from the table, unchecked against the DNA. TRBV12-1 is listed as a pseudogene. The CDR3 extends over 17 amino acids. CDR3 sequence reads: CASSFINGWPSVGRAYV. The CDR3 region has the DNA TGTGCCAGCAGCTTTATAAACGGCTGGCCTAGCGTCGGTCGGGCGTACGTC.

As DNA, the CDR3 is TGTGCCAGCTTCACCGGTGGACAGATACTACCGATCCAGTACTTC. Residues: CASFTGGQILPIQYF. The rearrangement uses TRBV9 and TRBJ2-7; perhaps TRBD1 as D (6 bases). The CDR3 extends over 15 amino acids. CDR1 is SGDLS and CDR2 is YYNGEE in the germline V gene. V lost 7 bases to trimming and J lost 10 bases, with 27 bases between them.

The chain uses TRBV6-6 and TRBJ1-5; maybe TRBD1 (6 bases). Germline V gene sequence: CDR1 MNHNY, CDR2 SVGAGI (reference sequence). The CDR3 has 15 residues. Trimming pared 6 bases from V and 4 bases from J, leaving 16 bases between. This CDR3 is CASRTLDSGNQPQHF. The CDR3 DNA reads TGTGCCAGCAGAACCTTGGACAGCGGGAATCAGCCCCAGCATTTT.

The rearrangement uses TRBV3-1 (or the pseudogene TRBV3-2) and TRBJ2-1; D gene unclear. The V end lost 4 bases, the J end lost 6 bases, and 7 bases lay between the germline ends. Germline CDR1 reads LGHDT; CDR2 reads YNNKEL (reference sequence). The CDR3 has 12 amino acids. CDR3 nucleotide sequence: TGTGCCAGCAGCCTCTCTCCCAATGAGCAGTTCTTC. Protein product: CASSLSPNEQFF.

The rearrangement joins TRBV6-5 to TRBJ1-1, with TRBD1 as a possible D gene (6 bases). Germline CDR1 is MNHEY and CDR2 is SVGAGI. The CDR3 loop spans 13 amino acids. Trimming left V 10 bases short and J 5 bases short, with 17 bases between. CDR3 residues: CAISQGGQTEAFF. The CDR3 nucleotides read TGTGCCATCTCACAGGGAGGACAGACTGAAGCTTTCTTT.

This chain joins TRBV24-1 and TRBJ2-2, with D tentatively TRBD1 (5 bases). There are 15 residues in the CDR3. Germline-derived CDR1 and CDR2 are KGHDR and SFDVKD. V was shortened by 6 bases and J by 5 bases, with 15 bases between the two germline ends. This CDR3 is CATSQGGLETGELFF. CDR3 nucleotide sequence: TGTGCCACCAGTCAGGGCGGTCTTGAAACCGGGGAGCTGTTTTTT.

This chain links TRBV5-1 with TRBJ1-2; a weak D match, TRBD1 (5 bases). Germline CDR1 SGHRS, CDR2 YFSETQ. Trimming took 1 base from V and 6 from J, leaving 16 bases between them. The CDR3 totals 15 residues. CDR3 residues: CASSLRVDGGDGYTF. The CDR3 coding sequence is TGCGCCAGCAGCTTGAGGGTAGACGGAGGGGATGGCTACACCTTC.

The rearrangement links TRBV2 to TRBJ2-5; 9 bases line up with TRBD1. V shed 11 bases, J shed 4 bases, and the junction held 5 bases outside the gene matches. Germline values: CDR1 SNHLY, CDR2 FYNNEI. The CDR3 is 12 residues long. CDR3 residues: CAGQGRGETQYF. The DNA for the CDR3 is TGTGCCGGACAGGGGCGGGGAGAGACCCAGTACTTC.